A selection of T cell receptor beta chains follows, all from one sample in a study of Graves' ophthalmopathy and Graves' hyperthyroidism. TCRdb processed the multiplex PCR reads anew with MiXCR; each CDR3 protein has one entry. The table lists around 400,000 distinct CDR3 sequences, 21% of them singletons. Sequencing input: peripheral blood. The receptor source for this set is a woman aged 18 to 35 with stable Graves' hyperthyroidism. Each CDR3 is given with its conserved first and last residue. A D gene is named only where the DNA matches it firmly. Not every row has a clone size; where given, it reads once, few, many or a size class.

CDR3 length | D gene | clone size | J gene | V gene | CDR3 DNA | CDR3 protein
19 | NA | NA | TRBJ2-7 | TRBV3-1 | TGTGCCAGCAGCCAAGAATCCCCCAATGGGCAGGAGCCTTTGTACGAGCAGTACTTC | CASSQESPNGQEPLYEQYF
14 | TRBD1 | NA | TRBJ1-6 | TRBV28 | TGTGCCAGCAGTTTTTGGACAGGGGGGTCACCCCTCCACTTT | CASSFWTGGSPLHF
15 | NA | NA | TRBJ1-1 | TRBV5-1 | TGCGCCAGCAGCCGCGTTCCAGGGAAGAACACTGAAGCTTTCTTT | CASSRVPGKNTEAFF
17 | NA | NA | TRBJ2-2 | TRBV5-1 | TGCGCCAGCAGCTCGCGGGGGACAGGCGCGAACACCGGGGAGCTGTTTTTT | CASSSRGTGANTGELFF
12 | NA | NA | TRBJ1-2 | TRBV6-1 | TGTGCCAGCACTCTACCAGGGACCGGCTACACCTTC | CASTLPGTGYTF
13 | TRBD1 | NA | TRBJ2-7 | TRBV14 | TGTGCCAGCAGCCATGCAGGGGGCTACGAGCAGTACTTC | CASSHAGGYEQYF
17 | TRBD2 | many | TRBJ2-5 | TRBV6-5 | TGTGCCAGCAGTTACTCGGCCCTCCTAGCGGGAGTAGAGACCCAGTACTTC | CASSYSALLAGVETQYF
19 | TRBD2 | many | TRBJ2-2 | TRBV11-2 | TGTGCCAGCAGCTTAGGGGTACTACTAGCGGGAGGCCTCAAGCGGGAGCTGTTTTTT | CASSLGVLLAGGLKRELFF
16 | NA | NA | TRBJ2-7 | TRBV3-1 | TGTGCCAGCAGCCAAGATCCCGCCGGGAGCTCCTACGAGCAGTACTTC | CASSQDPAGSSYEQYF
15 | NA | many | TRBJ1-1 | TRBV4-1 | TGCGCCAGCAGCCGCCAGACTCGAGGGGGTTCTGAAGCTTTCTTT | CASSRQTRGGSEAFF
13 | TRBD2 | many | TRBJ2-7 | TRBV2 | TGTGCCAGCGCGGGCGGGAGTATAGACGAGCAGTACTTC | CASAGGSIDEQYF
13 | NA | once | TRBJ1-3 | TRBV12-3/TRBV12-4 | TGTGCCAGTCGGACAAGCTCTGGAAACACCATATATTTT | CASRTSSGNTIYF
15 | NA | many | TRBJ1-5 | TRBV2 | TGTGCCAGCAGTGATCAGGCTCCTTTGAATCAGCCCCAGCATTTT | CASSDQAPLNQPQHF
13 | NA | many | TRBJ1-2 | TRBV20-1 | TGCAGTGCTTCGTCTGGGTTTAACTATGGCTACACCTTC | CSASSGFNYGYTF
12 | NA | NA | TRBJ2-5 | TRBV27 | TGTGCCAGCAGAAGTATTCAAGAGACCCAGTACTTC | CASRSIQETQYF
17 | NA | many | TRBJ2-4 | TRBV6-2/TRBV6-3 | TGTGCCAGCAGTTACCCCCCGGCTAGCGCATCCAAAAACATTCAGTACTTC | CASSYPPASASKNIQYF
10 | NA | NA | TRBJ1-5 | TRBV19 | TGTGCCAGTAAGTGGCAGCCCCAGCATTTT | CASKWQPQHF
14 | NA | many | TRBJ1-1 | TRBV7-9 | TGTGCCAGCAGCTCCCCCGGGGGCTACACTGAAGCTTTCTTT | CASSSPGGYTEAFF
14 | NA | NA | TRBJ1-1 | TRBV12-3/TRBV12-4 | TGTGCCAGCAGGGGGCAGGCGGGACGGACTGAAGCTTTCTTT | CASRGQAGRTEAFF
16 | TRBD2 | many | TRBJ2-5 | TRBV27 | TGTGCCAGCAGTCCCCGGACTAGCGGGGGGCAAGAGACCCAGTACTTC | CASSPRTSGGQETQYF
12 | TRBD2 | many | TRBJ2-2 | TRBV12-3/TRBV12-4 | TGTGCCAGCACTGGGACTAGCGGGGAGCTGTTTTTT | CASTGTSGELFF
14 | NA | many | TRBJ2-2 | TRBV6-2/TRBV6-3 | TGTGCCAGCAGGGGGTACACGAACACCGGGGAGCTGTTTTTT | CASRGYTNTGELFF
15 | NA | many | TRBJ2-5 | TRBV20-1 | TGCAGTGCTAGGGTGGGTCGGACTTTGGGAGAGACCCAGTACTTC | CSARVGRTLGETQYF
16 | TRBD2 | many | TRBJ2-2 | TRBV20-1 | TGCAGTGCTAGCCGTGGGACTAGCGGGAGCGGCGGGGAGCTGTTTTTT | CSASRGTSGSGGELFF
17 | TRBD1 | many | TRBJ2-7 | TRBV6-2/TRBV6-3 | TGTGCCAGCAGTTCTTGGGTGTATCGGGACAGACGCTACGAGCAGTACTTC | CASSSWVYRDRRYEQYF
13 | NA | many | TRBJ2-5 | TRBV2 | TGTGCCAGCAGTGCAATAGCTACGGAGACCCAGTACTTC | CASSAIATETQYF
16 | TRBD2 | NA | TRBJ2-5 | TRBV27 | TGTGCCAGCAGCACGCGGGCGGGAGAACGTGGAGAGACCCAGTACTTC | CASSTRAGERGETQYF
15 | NA | NA | TRBJ2-5 | TRBV6-1 | TGTGCCAGCAGTGAAGCTAGAACGTACCGAGAGACCAAGTACTTC | CASSEARTYRETKYF
11 | NA | NA | TRBJ1-1 | TRBV15 | TGTGCCACCAGCAGAGGAGGGGAAGCTTTCTTT | CATSRGGEAFF
12 | NA | NA | TRBJ1-1 | TRBV12-3/TRBV12-4 | TGTGCCAGCGGTATGACAGCCTATGAAGCTTTCTTT | CASGMTAYEAFF
14 | TRBD1 | many | TRBJ1-2 | TRBV20-1 | TGCAGTGCGGTTAACAGGGGGCTTACCTATGGCTACACCTTC | CSAVNRGLTYGYTF
17 | NA | NA | TRBJ1-5 | TRBV2 | TGTGCCAGCAGTGAAGAGGCAGGGGCCGATGACAATCAGCCCCAGCATTTT | CASSEEAGADDNQPQHF
11 | NA | many | TRBJ2-7 | TRBV25-1 | TGTGCCAGCGGGACGGCGAGGGAGCAGTACTTC | CASGTAREQYF
15 | NA | NA | TRBJ1-5 | TRBV6-2/TRBV6-3 | TGTGCCACCAAATCACTCCGCGGGGGGACCCAGCCCCAGCATTTT | CATKSLRGGTQPQHF
15 | NA | many | TRBJ1-2 | TRBV6-5 | TGTGCCAGCAGTTACTCGGGGCCGAGGGGTTATGGCTACACCTTC | CASSYSGPRGYGYTF
13 | TRBD1 | many | TRBJ2-4 | TRBV15 | TGTGCCACCAACACGGGACAGGGCCCCATTAAGTACTTC | CATNTGQGPIKYF
13 | NA | many | TRBJ1-5 | TRBV30 | TGTGCCTGGAGTGCCGGGAACAATCAGCCCCAGCATTTT | CAWSAGNNQPQHF
15 | NA | many | TRBJ1-3 | TRBV18 | TGTGCCAGCTCACCGACAGAGGTCTCTGGAAACACCATATATTTT | CASSPTEVSGNTIYF
13 | NA | many | TRBJ2-2 | TRBV30 | TGTGCCTGGAGCGGGATAAACACCGGGGAGCTGTTTTTT | CAWSGINTGELFF
14 | TRBD1 | NA | TRBJ1-1 | TRBV16 | TGTGCCAGCAGCCAAAACCGACAGGGGACTGAAGCTTTCTTT | CASSQNRQGTEAFF
12 | NA | NA | TRBJ1-5 | TRBV6-2/TRBV6-3 | TGTGCCAGCAGTCGTTTGACTCAGCCCCAGCATTTT | CASSRLTQPQHF
15 | TRBD1 | many | TRBJ1-6 | TRBV12-3/TRBV12-4 | TGTGCCAGCAGTCCCCGGGACAGCTATAATTCACCCCTCCACTTT | CASSPRDSYNSPLHF
15 | NA | many | TRBJ1-1 | TRBV27 | TGTGCCAGCAGTTTAGTGGGCCGAATAAACACTGAAGCTTTCTTT | CASSLVGRINTEAFF
13 | NA | many | TRBJ2-4 | TRBV30 | TGTGCCTGGACGCACGGACCCAAAAACATTCAGTACTTC | CAWTHGPKNIQYF
13 | NA | many | TRBJ2-5 | TRBV20-1 | TGCAGTGCTACGTGGGGTATAGGGGAGACCCAGTACTTC | CSATWGIGETQYF
14 | NA | many | TRBJ2-2 | TRBV30 | TGTGCCTGGGACAGGGAGGGGTTCGCCGGGGAGCTGTTTTTT | CAWDREGFAGELFF
11 | NA | NA | TRBJ2-7 | TRBV12-5 | TGTGCTAGTGGTACAGGCGGGGAGCAGTACTTC | CASGTGGEQYF
15 | NA | many | TRBJ1-1 | TRBV7-2 | TGTGCCAGCAGCTTAGTTACAGGGAGGAACACTGAAGCTTTCTTT | CASSLVTGRNTEAFF
16 | TRBD1 | NA | TRBJ1-2 | TRBV28 | TGTGCCAGCAGTTTCTGTCGGGACAGTTACTACTATGGCTACACCTTC | CASSFCRDSYYYGYTF
14 | TRBD1 | many | TRBJ1-1 | TRBV12-3/TRBV12-4 | TGTGCCAGCAGGACAGGGGCTATGAACACTGAAGCTTTCTTT | CASRTGAMNTEAFF
14 | NA | few | TRBJ1-1 | TRBV18 | TGTGCCAGCTCACCGGGGTGGGGGAACACTGAAGCTTTCTTT | CASSPGWGNTEAFF
16 | TRBD1 | few | TRBJ1-5 | TRBV12-3/TRBV12-4 | TGTGCCAGCACCAGGACAGGGGGCACGGGCAATCAGCCCCAGCATTTT | CASTRTGGTGNQPQHF
17 | NA | many | TRBJ2-4 | TRBV27 | TGTGCCAGCAGCCCAAGACAGCTATGGGAAACCAAAAACATTCAGTACTTC | CASSPRQLWETKNIQYF
12 | NA | many | TRBJ1-5 | TRBV30 | TGTGCCTGGAACTATAACCATCAGCCCCAGCATTTT | CAWNYNHQPQHF
13 | NA | many | TRBJ1-5 | TRBV10-3 | TGTGCCATCAGGGAGGGGTGGTCGCAGCCCCAGCATTTT | CAIREGWSQPQHF
14 | NA | many | TRBJ2-4 | TRBV12-3/TRBV12-4 | TGTGCCAGCAGAAACATGGCAACCAAAAACATTCAGTACTTC | CASRNMATKNIQYF
14 | TRBD2 | few | TRBJ2-5 | TRBV2 | TGTGCTTCCAAGGCTAGCGGGTACCAAGAGACCCAGTACTTC | CASKASGYQETQYF
15 | NA | many | TRBJ2-5 | TRBV9 | TGTGCCAGCAGTGCCGGCCAGGGCCAGCGGGAGACCCAGTACTTC | CASSAGQGQRETQYF
14 | NA | many | TRBJ2-5 | TRBV3-1 | TGTGCCAGCAGCCAAGGACCAAGGGGGGAGACCCAGTACTTC | CASSQGPRGETQYF
14 | TRBD1 | NA | TRBJ1-6 | TRBV6-5 | TGTGCCAGCAGTAACAGGGGGCATAATTCACCCCTCCACTTT | CASSNRGHNSPLHF